The following is a TCR beta chain sequence with its context. Its antigen is currently unknown. These data originate in a study of blood T cells in healthy people across ages. Primed by a sample-barcoded 5' primer and a J-beta primer mix, a second PCR proceeded for 7 to 11 cycles. TCRdb re-analysed the 5' RACE reads in MiXCR, keeping a single row per CDR3 protein. The data hold 1.6 million or so distinct CDR3 sequences, with 30% to 35% observed a single time. Study-level results: Naive and antigen-experienced cells were not separated, limiting conclusive comparison. Getting older went along with TCR beta diversity per million T cells dropping roughly linearly.

The extraction recovered at least 5.5 micrograms of total RNA per sample. The germline V gene has CDR1 MGHDK and CDR2 SYGVNS. The length of the CDR3 is 15 residues. Input material: blood. The chain is built from TRBV25-1 and TRBJ2-7; tentatively, D is TRBD1 or TRBD2 (6 bases each). The tail of the sequence fits TRBJ2-5 better, so the J call may be wrong. This TCR derives from a young woman in good health. The CDR3 nucleotides read TGTGCCAGCAGTGAATATAGGGGGGAATTCGGGACCCAGTACTTC. It yields the protein CASSEYRGEFGTQYF.